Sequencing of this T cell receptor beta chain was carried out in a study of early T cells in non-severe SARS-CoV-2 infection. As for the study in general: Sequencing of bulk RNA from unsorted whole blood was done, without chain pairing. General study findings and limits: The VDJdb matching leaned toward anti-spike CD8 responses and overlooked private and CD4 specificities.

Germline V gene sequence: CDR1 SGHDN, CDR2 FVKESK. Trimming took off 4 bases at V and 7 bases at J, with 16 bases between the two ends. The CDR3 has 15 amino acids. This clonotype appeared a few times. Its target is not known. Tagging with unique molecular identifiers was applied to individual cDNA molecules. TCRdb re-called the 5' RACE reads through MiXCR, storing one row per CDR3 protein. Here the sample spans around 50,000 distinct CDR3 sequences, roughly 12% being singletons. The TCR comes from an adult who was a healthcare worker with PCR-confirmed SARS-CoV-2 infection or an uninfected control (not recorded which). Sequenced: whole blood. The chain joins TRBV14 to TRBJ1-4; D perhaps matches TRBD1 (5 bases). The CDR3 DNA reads TGTGCCAGCAGCCCGGGACCCGGGCGAGCTGAAAAACTGTTTTTT. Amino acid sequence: CASSPGPGRAEKLFF.